This TCR beta chain stems from a study of blood T cell repertoires in COVID-19. Looking at the study overall: The United States, Italy and Spain supplied acute and convalescent COVID-19 samples. In each case, the material was cDNA or gDNA derived from T cells, B-cell-depleted T cells, or PBMCs.

Trimming cost V 6 bases and J 0 bases, with 16 bases left between them. The V gene's germline CDR1 is SGHDT and CDR2 YYEEEE. CDR3 length: 16 residues. As handled by the study authors: Quantification of nucleated cells was approximated via reference gene primer amplification. Libraries were prepared by immunoSEQ multiplex PCR; TCRdb keeps only in-frame clonotypes and omits some of them. D and trimming were read from the DNA, whereas the V and J calls and clone size are those reported in that table. The sample consists of over 150,000 clones, more than 65% of them appearing once. This sequence was found in an elderly woman with active or convalescent COVID-19. The rearrangement links TRBV5-6 to TRBJ1-3; D not certain. The sequencing sample was made of peripheral blood. The DNA of the CDR3 is TGTGCCAGCACCCTAAGAGGGCCCAGCTCTGGAAACACCATATATTTT. Protein: CASTLRGPSSGNTIYF.